A selection of T cell receptor beta chains follows, all from one sample in a study of blood T cell repertoires in COVID-19. TCRdb's copy holds only in-frame clones and misses some; the assay was immunoSEQ multiplex PCR. The table lists 400,000 or so clones, about 89% of them singletons. Sequenced: peripheral blood. The receptor set was obtained from a woman in her thirties or forties with COVID-19, enrolled during active disease. The CDR3 runs from the conserved cysteine through the conserved F or W.

J,length,V,CDR3
TRBJ2-2,14,TRBV27,CASSAERGTGELFF
TRBJ2-7,16,TRBV7-2,CASSFNSGGISYEQYF
TRBJ2-1,12,TRBV25-1,CASSSVYNEQFF
TRBJ1-1,14,TRBV27,CASGQGGSITEAFF
TRBJ1-2,15,TRBV9,CASSPQPQGAVGYTF
TRBJ1-2,12,TRBV11-2,CASSPPDYGYTF
TRBJ1-1,15,TRBV9,CASSARTGVNTEAFF
TRBJ2-6,18,TRBV6-2/TRBV6-3,CASSYRGRGTSGANVLTF
TRBJ2-3,17,TRBV9,CASSVRPGQSSTDTQYF
TRBJ1-5,13,TRBV10-3,CAIRGQGDQPQHF
TRBJ2-5,14,TRBV5-6,CASSLDASGETQYF
TRBJ1-6,14,TRBV2,CASSTDWTNSPLHF
TRBJ1-1,15,TRBV6-1,CASSEEAGIATEAFF
TRBJ1-1,14,TRBV5-6,CASSLRAGGREAFF
TRBJ1-6,14,TRBV27,CASSFGRENSPLHF
TRBJ2-2,13,TRBV7-2,CASSRDRVGELFF
TRBJ1-3,16,TRBV3-1/TRBV3-2,CASSQDCEGGGNTIYF
TRBJ1-2,14,TRBV29-1,CSVEDRVAGNGYTF
TRBJ1-3,16,TRBV4-1,CASSQVPTGWQNTIYF
TRBJ1-3,16,TRBV11-2,CASSYAGLSSGNTIYF
TRBJ2-3,15,TRBV6-5,CASSYAGLLTDTQYF
TRBJ1-2,12,TRBV29-1,CSVGERTTSYTF